This T cell receptor beta chain was sequenced during a study of T cells in Graves' hyperthyroidism and ophthalmopathy. It was RNA transcripts that yielded the amplified TCR beta CDR3 regions. The study used the HTBI primer set for a first-round RT-PCR of the TCR CDR3. TCRdb re-called the multiplex PCR reads with MiXCR, one entry per CDR3 protein. The data hold under 350,000 distinct CDR3 sequences, with about 21% observed a single time. Among the patients, aged 18 to 65, hyperthyroidism was newly diagnosed and had lasted under 2 months. The sequenced sample was blood. The receptor's source is a woman aged 45 to 65 with Graves' hyperthyroidism.

CDR3 amino acids: CASSGTATNEKLFF. CDR3 DNA sequence: TGTGCCAGCAGTGGGACTGCAACTAATGAAAAACTGTTTTTT. V and J are TRBV27 and TRBJ1-4; the D gene is possibly TRBD1 (5 bases). Trimming took 5 bases from V and 0 from J, leaving 7 bases between them. There are 14 residues in the CDR3. The germline V gene encodes CDR1 MNHEY and CDR2 SMNVEV (reference sequence).